Below, 5 T cell receptor beta chains from the same sample are listed, as sequenced in a study of cytomegalovirus exposure and HLA in healthy donors. The primer mix had 60 Vbeta and 13 Jbeta primers. Data came from immunoSEQ multiplex PCR; TCRdb stores just in-frame clones and leaves some out. The sample yields roughly 200,000 clones, around 75% seen once. The sequencing sample was made of PBMCs. The receptors come from a female donor in good health and CMV-seronegative.

The chain couples TRBV9 to TRBJ1-1; TRBD1 might be the D (6 bases). Germline assignment: CDR1 SGDLS and CDR2 YYNGEE. The V end lost 3 bases, the J end lost 4 bases, and 13 bases lay between the germline ends. The CDR3 is made up of 14 amino acids. The CDR3 bases are TGTGCCAGCAGCGGCAGGCAAGGGGGCACTGAAGCTTTCTTT. Amino acids: CASSGRQGGTEAFF.

The gene calls are TRBV21-1 and TRBJ2-7; TRBD1, as called in the table, went unchecked against the DNA. TRBV21-1 is shown as a pseudogene. The CDR3 spans 14 residues. The DNA for the CDR3 is TGTGCCAGCAGCCCCCGGGACAGCTCCTACGAGCAGTACTTC. It yields the protein CASSPRDSSYEQYF.

This chain uses TRBV28 with TRBJ2-5, with 13 bases matching TRBD2. The DNA matches TRBJ2-7 better at its end, which makes the J call doubtful. The CDR3 is 16 amino acids. Germline V lookup: CDR1 MDHEN, CDR2 SYDVKM. CDR3 sequence reads: CASSLTSGRRIYEQYF. CDR3 nucleotide sequence: TGTGCCAGCAGTTTGACTAGCGGGAGGCGAATCTACGAGCAGTACTTC.

The genes are TRBV11-2 and TRBJ1-1; the D is unclear. Germline V gene sequence: CDR1 SGHAT, CDR2 FQNNGV. The length of the CDR3 is 15 residues. V lost 2 bases and J 5 bases, leaving 15 bases between the germline ends. The CDR3 is CASSLLFLGGTEAFF. In DNA, the CDR3 is TGTGCCAGCAGCTTATTATTTCTCGGAGGGACTGAAGCTTTCTTT.

This clone was recorded once. CDR3: CASSFTGSIQETQYF. The CDR3 DNA reads TGTGCCAGCAGTTTTACAGGATCAATCCAAGAGACCCAGTACTTC. The V call is TRBV27, the J call TRBJ2-5; tentatively, D is TRBD1 (5 bases). Germline V CDR1 and CDR2: MNHEY, SMNVEV (reference sequence). The CDR3 sequence is 15 residues long. The V gene lost 3 bases and the J gene lost 1 base, with 12 bases spanning the gap.